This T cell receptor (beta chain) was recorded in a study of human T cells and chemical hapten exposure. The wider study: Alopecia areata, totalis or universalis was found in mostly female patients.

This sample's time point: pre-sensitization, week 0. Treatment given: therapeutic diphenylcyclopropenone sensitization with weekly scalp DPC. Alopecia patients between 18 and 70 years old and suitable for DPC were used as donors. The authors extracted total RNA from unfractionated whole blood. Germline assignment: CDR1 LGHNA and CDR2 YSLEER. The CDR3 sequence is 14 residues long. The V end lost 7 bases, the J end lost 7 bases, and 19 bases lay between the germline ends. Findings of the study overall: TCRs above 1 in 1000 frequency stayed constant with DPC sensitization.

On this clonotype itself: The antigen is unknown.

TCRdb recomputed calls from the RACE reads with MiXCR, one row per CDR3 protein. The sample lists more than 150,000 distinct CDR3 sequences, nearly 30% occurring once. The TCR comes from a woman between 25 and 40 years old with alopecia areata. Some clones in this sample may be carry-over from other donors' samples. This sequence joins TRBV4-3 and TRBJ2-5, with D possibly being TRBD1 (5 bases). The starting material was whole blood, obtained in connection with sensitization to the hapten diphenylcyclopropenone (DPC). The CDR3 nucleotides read TGCGCCAGCACAACGGACACCTTAGATAGGACCCAGTACTTC. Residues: CASTTDTLDRTQYF.